These 2 T cell receptor beta chains were sequenced from one sample in a study of T cells in women clearing cervical HPV infection. Sequencing used immunoSEQ multiplex PCR; TCRdb keeps in-frame clones, though not all of them. The table for this sample gives 20,000 to 30,000 clones. Sequenced: blood buffy coat. The receptors here all came from a woman between 18 and 70 years old with a cervical HPV16 infection that either progressed to CIN3+ or cleared (not recorded which).

In the case of this clone: The read terminates 3 residues before the CDR3 end, so the remaining end is supplied by the germline J gene. This chain connects TRBV4-1 to TRBJ2-5; 9 bases are shared with TRBD1. This CDR3 is built from 16 residues. CDR1 and CDR2 (germline): MGHRA, YSYEKL. The junction had 8 bases not matched to a gene; V was cut back by 1 base and J by 5 bases. The DNA read from the CDR3 is TGCGCCAGCAGCCAAGGCTCCGGGACAGGGCAGGAGACC. Translating gives CASSQGSGTGQET. The full CDR3 protein is CASSQGSGTGQETQYF.

For this clone: The observed sequence ends 3 residues before the CDR3 terminus, with the missing tail filled in from the germline J gene. The chain is built from TRBV19 and TRBJ1-1, with D perhaps matching TRBD1 (5 bases). This CDR3 is 13 amino acids long. Trimming left V 4 bases short and J 3 bases short, with 9 bases between. Germline loops: CDR1 LNHDA, CDR2 SQIVND (reference sequence). This CDR3 is CASSNGRDTEAFF. The covered CDR3 bases are TGTGCCAGTAGTAATGGCAGGGACACTGAA.